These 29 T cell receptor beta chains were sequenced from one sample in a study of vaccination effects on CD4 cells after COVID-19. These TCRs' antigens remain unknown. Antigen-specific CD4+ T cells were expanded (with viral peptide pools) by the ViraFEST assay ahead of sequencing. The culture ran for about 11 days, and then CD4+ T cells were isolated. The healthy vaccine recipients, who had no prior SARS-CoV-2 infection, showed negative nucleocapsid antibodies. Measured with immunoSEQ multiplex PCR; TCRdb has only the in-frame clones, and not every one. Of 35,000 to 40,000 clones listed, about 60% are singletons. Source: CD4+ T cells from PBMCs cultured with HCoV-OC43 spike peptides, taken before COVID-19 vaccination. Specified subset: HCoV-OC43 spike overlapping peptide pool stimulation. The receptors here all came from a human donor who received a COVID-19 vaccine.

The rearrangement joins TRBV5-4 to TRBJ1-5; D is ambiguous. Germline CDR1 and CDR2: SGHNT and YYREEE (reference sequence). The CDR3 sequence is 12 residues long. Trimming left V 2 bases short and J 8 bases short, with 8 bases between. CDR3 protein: CASSFPGKPQHF. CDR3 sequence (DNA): TGTGCCAGCAGCTTCCCCGGCAAGCCCCAGCATTTT.

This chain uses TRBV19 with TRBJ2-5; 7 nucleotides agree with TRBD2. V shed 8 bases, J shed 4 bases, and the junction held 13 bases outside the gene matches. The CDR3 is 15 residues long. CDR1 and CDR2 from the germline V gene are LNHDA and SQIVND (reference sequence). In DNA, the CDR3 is TGTGCCAGTGCAGGCGGGGGAACTCGGAGAGAGACCCAGTACTTC. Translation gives CASAGGGTRRETQYF.

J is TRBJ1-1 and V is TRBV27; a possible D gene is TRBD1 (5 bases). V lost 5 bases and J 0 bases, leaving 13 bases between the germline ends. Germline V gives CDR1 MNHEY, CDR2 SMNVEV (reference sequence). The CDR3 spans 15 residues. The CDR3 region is CASSPRQGMNTEAFF. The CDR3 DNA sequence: TGTGCCAGCAGTCCACGGCAGGGAATGAACACTGAAGCTTTCTTT.

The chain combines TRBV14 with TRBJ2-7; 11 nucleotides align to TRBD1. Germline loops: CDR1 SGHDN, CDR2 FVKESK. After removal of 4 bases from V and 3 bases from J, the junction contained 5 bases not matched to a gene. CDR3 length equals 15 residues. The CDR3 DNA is TGTGCCAGCAGCCCATTGGACAGGGGGCACTACGAGCAGTACTTC. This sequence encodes CASSPLDRGHYEQYF.

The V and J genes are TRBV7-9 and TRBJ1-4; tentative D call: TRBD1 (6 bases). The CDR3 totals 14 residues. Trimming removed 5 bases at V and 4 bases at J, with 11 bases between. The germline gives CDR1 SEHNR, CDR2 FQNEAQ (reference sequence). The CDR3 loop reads CASSKQGNNEKLFF. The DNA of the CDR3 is TGTGCCAGCAGCAAGCAGGGGAATAATGAAAAACTGTTTTTT.

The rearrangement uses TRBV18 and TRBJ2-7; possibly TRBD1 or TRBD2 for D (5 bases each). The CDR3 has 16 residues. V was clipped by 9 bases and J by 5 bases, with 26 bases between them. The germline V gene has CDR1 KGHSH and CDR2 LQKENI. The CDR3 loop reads CASSTISRGQIDEQYF. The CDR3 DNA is TGTGCCAGTTCAACTATATCGAGGGGTCAAATAGACGAGCAGTACTTC.

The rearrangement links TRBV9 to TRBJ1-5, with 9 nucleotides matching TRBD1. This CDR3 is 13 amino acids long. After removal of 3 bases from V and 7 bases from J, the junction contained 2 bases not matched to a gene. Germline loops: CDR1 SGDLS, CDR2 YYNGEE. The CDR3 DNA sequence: TGTGCCAGCAGCGCCGACAGGGGGCAGCCCCAGCATTTT. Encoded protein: CASSADRGQPQHF. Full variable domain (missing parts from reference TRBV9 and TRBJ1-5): DSGVTQTPKHLITATGQRVTLRCSPRSGDLSVYWYQQSLDQGLQFLIQYYNGEERAKGNILERFSAQQFPDLHSELNLSSLELGDSALYFCASSADRGQPQHFGDGTRLSIL.

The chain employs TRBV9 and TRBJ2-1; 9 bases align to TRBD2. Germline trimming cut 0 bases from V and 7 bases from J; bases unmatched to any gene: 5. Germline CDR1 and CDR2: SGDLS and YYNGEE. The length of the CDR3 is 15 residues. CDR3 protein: CASSVGGGASNEQFF. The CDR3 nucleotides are TGTGCCAGCAGCGTAGGCGGGGGGGCCTCGAATGAGCAGTTCTTC.

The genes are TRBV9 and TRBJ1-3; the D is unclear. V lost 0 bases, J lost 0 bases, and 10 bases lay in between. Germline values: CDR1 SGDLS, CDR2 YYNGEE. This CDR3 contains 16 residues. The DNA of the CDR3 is TGTGCCAGCAGCGTAGGGGCAGGCCGCTCTGGAAACACCATATATTTT. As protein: CASSVGAGRSGNTIYF.

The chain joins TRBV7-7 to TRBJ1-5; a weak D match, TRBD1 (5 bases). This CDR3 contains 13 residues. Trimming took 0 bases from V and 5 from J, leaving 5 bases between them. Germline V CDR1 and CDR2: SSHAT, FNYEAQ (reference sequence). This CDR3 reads CASSLAGDQPQHF. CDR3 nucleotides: TGTGCCAGCAGCTTAGCAGGGGATCAGCCCCAGCATTTT.

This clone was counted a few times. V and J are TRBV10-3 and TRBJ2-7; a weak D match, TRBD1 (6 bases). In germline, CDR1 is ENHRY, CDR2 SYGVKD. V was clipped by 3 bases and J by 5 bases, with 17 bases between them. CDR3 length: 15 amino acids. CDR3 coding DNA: TGTGCCATCAGTGACCCCCGCGGTCCAGGGGACGAGCAGTACTTC. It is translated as CAISDPRGPGDEQYF.

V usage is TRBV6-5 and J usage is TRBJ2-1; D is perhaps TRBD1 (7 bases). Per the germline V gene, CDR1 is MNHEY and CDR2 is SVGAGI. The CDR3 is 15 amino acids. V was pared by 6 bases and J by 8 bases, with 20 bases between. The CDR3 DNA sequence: TGTGCCAGCAGCCTAGGGGGCCCGACTAGGGATGAGCAGTTCTTC. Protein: CASSLGGPTRDEQFF.

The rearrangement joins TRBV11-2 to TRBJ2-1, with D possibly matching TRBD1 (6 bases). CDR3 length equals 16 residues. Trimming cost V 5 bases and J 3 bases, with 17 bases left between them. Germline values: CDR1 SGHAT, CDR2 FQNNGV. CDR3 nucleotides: TGTGCCAGCAGCCAGTTAGGGGGTGGGAACTACAATGAGCAGTTCTTC. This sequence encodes CASSQLGGGNYNEQFF.

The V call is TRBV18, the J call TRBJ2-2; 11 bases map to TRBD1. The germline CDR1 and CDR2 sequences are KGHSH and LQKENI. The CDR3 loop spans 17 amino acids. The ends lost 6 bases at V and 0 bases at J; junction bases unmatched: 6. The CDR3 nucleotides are TGTGCCAGCTCCCCCTTGGGACAGGGGGCGAACACCGGGGAGCTGTTTTTT. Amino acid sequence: CASSPLGQGANTGELFF.

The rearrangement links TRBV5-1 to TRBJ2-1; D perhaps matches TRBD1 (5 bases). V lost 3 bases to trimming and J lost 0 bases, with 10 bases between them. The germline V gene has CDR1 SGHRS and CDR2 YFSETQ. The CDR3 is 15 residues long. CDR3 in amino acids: CASSSQGSSYNEQFF. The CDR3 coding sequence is TGCGCCAGCAGCTCTCAGGGTTCCTCCTACAATGAGCAGTTCTTC.

CDR3 nucleotides: TGCGCCAGCAGCTCGCATCAGAAACAGGGGTCCTACGAGCAGTACTTC. Translation: CASSSHQKQGSYEQYF. The V call is TRBV4-1, the J call TRBJ2-7; TRBD1 matches 7 bases. Germline-derived CDR1 and CDR2 are MGHRA and YSYEKL. This CDR3 has 16 residues. Unmatched junction bases numbered 11, after V lost 5 bases and J lost 1 base.

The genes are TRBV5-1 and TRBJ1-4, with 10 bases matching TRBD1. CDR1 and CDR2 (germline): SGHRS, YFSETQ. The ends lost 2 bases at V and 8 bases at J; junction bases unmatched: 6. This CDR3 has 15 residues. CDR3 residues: CASSLETGGAEKLFF. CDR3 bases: TGCGCCAGCAGCTTAGAGACAGGGGGCGCAGAAAAACTGTTTTTT. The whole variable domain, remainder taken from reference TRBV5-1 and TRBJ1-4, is KAGVTQTPRYLIKTRGQQVTLSCSPISGHRSVSWYQQTPGQGLQFLFEYFSETQRNKGNFPGRFSGRQFSNSRSEMNVSTLELGDSALYLCASSLETGGAEKLFFGSGTQLSVL.

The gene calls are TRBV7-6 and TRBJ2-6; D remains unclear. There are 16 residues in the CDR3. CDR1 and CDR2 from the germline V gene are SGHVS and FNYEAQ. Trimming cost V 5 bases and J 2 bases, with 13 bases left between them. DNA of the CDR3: TGTGCCAGCAGCGCGTGGTCGGCGCCTGGGGCCAACGTCCTGACTTTC. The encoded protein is CASSAWSAPGANVLTF.

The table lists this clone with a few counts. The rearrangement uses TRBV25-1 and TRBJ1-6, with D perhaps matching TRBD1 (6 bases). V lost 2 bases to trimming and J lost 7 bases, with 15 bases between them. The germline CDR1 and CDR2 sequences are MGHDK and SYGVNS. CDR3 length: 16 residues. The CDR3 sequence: CASSEARQVGNSPLHF. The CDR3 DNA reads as TGTGCCAGCAGTGAAGCCCGACAGGTGGGGAATTCACCCCTCCACTTT. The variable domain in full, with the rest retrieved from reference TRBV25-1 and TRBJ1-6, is EADIYQTPRYLVIGTGKKITLECSQTMGHDKMYWYQQDPGMELHLIHYSYGVNSTEKGDLSSESTVSRIRTEHFPLTLESARPSHTSQYLCASSEARQVGNSPLHFGNGTRLTVT.

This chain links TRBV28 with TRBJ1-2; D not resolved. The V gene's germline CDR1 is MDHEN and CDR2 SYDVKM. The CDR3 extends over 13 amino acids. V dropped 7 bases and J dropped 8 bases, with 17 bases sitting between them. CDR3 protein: CASTTSDPGGYTF. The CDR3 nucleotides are TGTGCCAGCACCACGTCGGACCCGGGCGGCTACACCTTC.

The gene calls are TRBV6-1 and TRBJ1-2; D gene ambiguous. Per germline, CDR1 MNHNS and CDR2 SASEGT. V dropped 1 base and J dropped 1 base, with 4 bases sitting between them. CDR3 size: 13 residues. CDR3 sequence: CASSEEVNYGYTF. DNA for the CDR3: TGTGCCAGCAGTGAAGAAGTTAACTATGGCTACACCTTC.

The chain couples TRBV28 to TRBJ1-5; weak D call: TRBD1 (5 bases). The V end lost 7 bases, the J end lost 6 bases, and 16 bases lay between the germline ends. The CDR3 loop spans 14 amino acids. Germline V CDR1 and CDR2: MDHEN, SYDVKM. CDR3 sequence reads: CASIDAVGGQPQHF. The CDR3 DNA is TGTGCCAGCATTGACGCGGTGGGGGGTCAGCCCCAGCATTTT.

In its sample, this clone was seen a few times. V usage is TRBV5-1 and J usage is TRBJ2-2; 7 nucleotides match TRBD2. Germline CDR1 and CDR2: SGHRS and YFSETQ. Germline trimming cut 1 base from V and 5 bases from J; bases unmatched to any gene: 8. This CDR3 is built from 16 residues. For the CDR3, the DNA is TGCGCCAGCAGCTTGTCAACGGGGGGAGGTACCGGGGAGCTGTTTTTT. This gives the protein CASSLSTGGGTGELFF.

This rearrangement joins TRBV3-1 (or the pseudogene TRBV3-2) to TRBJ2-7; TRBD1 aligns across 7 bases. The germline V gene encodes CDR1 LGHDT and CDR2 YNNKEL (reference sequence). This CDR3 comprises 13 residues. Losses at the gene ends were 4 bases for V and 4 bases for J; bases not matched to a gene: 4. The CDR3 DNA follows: TGTGCCAGCAGCCGGGACAGTGTATACGAGCAGTACTTC. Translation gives CASSRDSVYEQYF.

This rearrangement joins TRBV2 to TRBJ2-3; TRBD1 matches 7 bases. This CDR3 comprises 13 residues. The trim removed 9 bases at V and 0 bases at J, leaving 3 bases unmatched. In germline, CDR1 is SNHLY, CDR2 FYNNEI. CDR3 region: CARQDRSTDTQYF. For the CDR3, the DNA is TGTGCCAGGCAGGACAGGAGCACAGATACGCAGTATTTT.

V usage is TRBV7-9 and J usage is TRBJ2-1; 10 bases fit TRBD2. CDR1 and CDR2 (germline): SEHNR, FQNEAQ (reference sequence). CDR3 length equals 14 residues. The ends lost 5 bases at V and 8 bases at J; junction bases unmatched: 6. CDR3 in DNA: TGTGCCAGCAGCGTATTAGCGGGGGGCCATGAGCAGTTCTTC. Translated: CASSVLAGGHEQFF.

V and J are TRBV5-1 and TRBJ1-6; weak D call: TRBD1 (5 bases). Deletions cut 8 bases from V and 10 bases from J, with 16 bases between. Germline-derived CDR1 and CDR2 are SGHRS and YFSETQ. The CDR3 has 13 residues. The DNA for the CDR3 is TGCGCCAGTGGGACGGGAATGGACTCACCCCTCCACTTT. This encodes CASGTGMDSPLHF.

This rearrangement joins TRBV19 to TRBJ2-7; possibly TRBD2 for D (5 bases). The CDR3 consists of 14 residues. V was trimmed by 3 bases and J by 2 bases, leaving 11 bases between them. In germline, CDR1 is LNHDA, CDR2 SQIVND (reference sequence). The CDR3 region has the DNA TGTGCCAGTAGTATGAGAGGGAACCCCTACGAGCAGTACTTC. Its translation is CASSMRGNPYEQYF. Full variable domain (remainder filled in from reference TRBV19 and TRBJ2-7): DGGITQSPKYLFRKEGQNVTLSCEQNLNHDAMYWYRQDPGQGLRLIYYSQIVNDFQKGDIAEGYSVSREKKESFPLTVTSAQKNPTAFYLCASSMRGNPYEQYFGPGTRLTVT.

CDR3 sequence reads: CASSPGPGREAFF. The CDR3 DNA is TGTGCCAGCTCACCAGGGCCCGGCAGGGAGGCTTTCTTT. The genes are TRBV18 and TRBJ1-1, with a tentative D call TRBD1 (5 bases). V was pared by 2 bases and J by 11 bases, with 15 bases between. The CDR3 contains 13 residues. The germline V gene has CDR1 KGHSH and CDR2 LQKENI.